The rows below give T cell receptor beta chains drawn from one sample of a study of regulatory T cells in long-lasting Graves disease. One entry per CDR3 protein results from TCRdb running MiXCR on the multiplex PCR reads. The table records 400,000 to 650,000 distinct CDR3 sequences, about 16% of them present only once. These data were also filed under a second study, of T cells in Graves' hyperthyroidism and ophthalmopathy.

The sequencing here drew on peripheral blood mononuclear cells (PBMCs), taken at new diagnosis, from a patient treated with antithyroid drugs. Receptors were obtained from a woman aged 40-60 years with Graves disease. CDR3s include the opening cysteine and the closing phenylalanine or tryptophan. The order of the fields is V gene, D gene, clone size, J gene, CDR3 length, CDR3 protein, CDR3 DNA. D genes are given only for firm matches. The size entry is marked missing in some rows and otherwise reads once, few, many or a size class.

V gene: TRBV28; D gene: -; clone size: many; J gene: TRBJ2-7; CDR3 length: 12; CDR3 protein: CASSFRSYEQYF; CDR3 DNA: TGTGCCAGCAGTTTTAGGTCCTACGAGCAGTACTTC
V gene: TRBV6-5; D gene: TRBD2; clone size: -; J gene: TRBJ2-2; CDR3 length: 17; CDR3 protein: CASSYYGTSGNTGELFF; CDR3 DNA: TGTGCCAGCAGTTACTACGGGACTAGCGGGAACACCGGGGAGCTGTTTTTT
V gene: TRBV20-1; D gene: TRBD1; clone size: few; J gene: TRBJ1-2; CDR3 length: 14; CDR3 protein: CSARNRGANYGYTF; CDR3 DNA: TGCAGTGCCAGAAACAGGGGAGCGAACTATGGCTACACCTTC
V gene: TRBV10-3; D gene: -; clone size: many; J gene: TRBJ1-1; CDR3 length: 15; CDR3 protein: CAISESRGRGTEAFF; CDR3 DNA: TGTGCCATCAGTGAGTCGAGAGGCAGAGGCACTGAAGCTTTCTTT
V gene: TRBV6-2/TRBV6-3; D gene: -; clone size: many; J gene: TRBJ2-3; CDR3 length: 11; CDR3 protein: CASRVTDTQYF; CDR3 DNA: TGTGCCAGCAGGGTAACAGATACGCAGTATTTT
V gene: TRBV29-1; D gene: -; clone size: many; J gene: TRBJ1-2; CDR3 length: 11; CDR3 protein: CSVLTGLGYTF; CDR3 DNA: TGCAGCGTTCTTACAGGGTTGGGCTACACCTTC
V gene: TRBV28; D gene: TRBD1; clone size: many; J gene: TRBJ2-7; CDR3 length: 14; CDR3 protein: CASSLVTGAPEQYF; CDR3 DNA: TGTGCCAGCAGTTTAGTGACAGGGGCTCCCGAGCAGTACTTC
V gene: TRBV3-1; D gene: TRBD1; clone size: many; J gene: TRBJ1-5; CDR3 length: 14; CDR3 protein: CASSQAGGGQPQHF; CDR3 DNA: TGTGCCAGCAGCCAAGCAGGGGGCGGTCAGCCCCAGCATTTT
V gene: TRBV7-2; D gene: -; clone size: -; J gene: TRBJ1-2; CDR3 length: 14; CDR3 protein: CASSSPGAYYGYTF; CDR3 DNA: TGTGCCAGCAGCTCGCCCGGGGCTTACTATGGCTACACCTTC
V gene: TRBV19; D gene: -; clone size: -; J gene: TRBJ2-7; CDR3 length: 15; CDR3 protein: CASRGLRDGPYEQYF; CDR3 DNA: TGTGCCAGTAGGGGACTGAGGGACGGACCCTACGAGCAGTACTTC
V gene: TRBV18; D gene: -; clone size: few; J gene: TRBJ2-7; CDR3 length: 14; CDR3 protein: CASSQLGGTYEQYF; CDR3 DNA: TGTGCCAGCTCACAACTCGGGGGCACTTACGAGCAGTACTTC
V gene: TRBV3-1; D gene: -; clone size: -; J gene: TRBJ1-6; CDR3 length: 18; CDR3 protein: CASSQGTWMSSYNSPLHF; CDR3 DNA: TGTGCCAGCAGCCAGGGGACTTGGATGAGCTCCTATAATTCACCCCTCCACTTT
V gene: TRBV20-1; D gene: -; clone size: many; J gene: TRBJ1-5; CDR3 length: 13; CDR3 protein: CSARGQPNQPQHF; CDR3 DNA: TGCAGTGCTAGAGGTCAGCCCAATCAGCCCCAGCATTTT
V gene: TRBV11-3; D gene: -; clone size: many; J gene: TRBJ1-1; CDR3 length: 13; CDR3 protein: CASSVREGTEAFF; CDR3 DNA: TGTGCCAGCAGCGTCAGGGAAGGAACTGAAGCTTTCTTT
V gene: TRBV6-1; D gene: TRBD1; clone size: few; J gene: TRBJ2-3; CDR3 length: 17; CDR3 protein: CASSDLTGTGVSDTQYF; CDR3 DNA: TGTGCCAGCAGTGACTTAACCGGGACAGGGGTATCAGATACGCAGTATTTT
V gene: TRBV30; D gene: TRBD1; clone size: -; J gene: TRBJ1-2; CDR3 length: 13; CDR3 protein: CAWSEGAIYGYTF; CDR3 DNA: TGTGCCTGGAGTGAGGGGGCCATTTATGGCTACACCTTC
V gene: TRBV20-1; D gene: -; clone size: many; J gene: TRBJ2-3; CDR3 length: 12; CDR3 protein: CSAVLVADTQYF; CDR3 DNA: TGCAGTGCTGTCCTAGTGGCAGATACGCAGTATTTT
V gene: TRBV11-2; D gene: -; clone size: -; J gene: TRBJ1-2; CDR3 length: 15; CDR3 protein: CASSPGPSLTYGYTF; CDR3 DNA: TGTGCCAGCAGCCCCGGGCCCTCCCTAACCTATGGCTACACCTTC
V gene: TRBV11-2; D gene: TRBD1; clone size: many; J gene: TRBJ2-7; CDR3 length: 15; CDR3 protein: CASSLSDRGTYEQYF; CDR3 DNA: TGTGCCAGCAGCCTCTCGGACAGGGGGACCTACGAGCAGTACTTC
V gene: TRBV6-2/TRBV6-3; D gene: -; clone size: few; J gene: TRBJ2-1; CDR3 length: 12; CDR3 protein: CASSVRTDGQFF; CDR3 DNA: TGTGCCAGCAGTGTCAGGACGGATGGGCAGTTCTTC
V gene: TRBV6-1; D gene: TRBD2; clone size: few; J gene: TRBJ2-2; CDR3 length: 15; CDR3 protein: CASSVGLAGIGELFF; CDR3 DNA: TGTGCCAGCAGTGTAGGACTAGCGGGGATCGGGGAGCTGTTTTTT
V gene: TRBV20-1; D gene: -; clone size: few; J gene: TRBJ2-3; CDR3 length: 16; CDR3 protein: CSARDLWDPRPDTQYF; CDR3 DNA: TGCAGTGCTAGAGATCTATGGGACCCCCGGCCAGATACGCAGTATTTT
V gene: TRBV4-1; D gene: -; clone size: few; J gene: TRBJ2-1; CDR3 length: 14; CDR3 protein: CASSRQTTNNEQFF; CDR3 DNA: TGCGCCAGCAGCCGCCAAACCACTAATAATGAGCAGTTCTTC
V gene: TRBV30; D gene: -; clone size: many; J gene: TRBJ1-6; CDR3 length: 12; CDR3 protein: CAWSRVYSPLHF; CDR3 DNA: TGTGCCTGGAGCAGGGTATATTCACCCCTCCACTTT
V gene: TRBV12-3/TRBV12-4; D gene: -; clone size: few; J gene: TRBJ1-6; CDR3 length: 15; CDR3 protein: CASSLALTGNSPLHF; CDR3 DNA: TGTGCCAGCAGTTTAGCGCTTACAGGAAATTCACCCCTCCACTTT
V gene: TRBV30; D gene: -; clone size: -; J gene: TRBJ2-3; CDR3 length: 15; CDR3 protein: CARRPAGTLEDTQYF; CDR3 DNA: TGTGCCCGGAGGCCCGCCGGGACGCTAGAAGATACGCAGTATTTT
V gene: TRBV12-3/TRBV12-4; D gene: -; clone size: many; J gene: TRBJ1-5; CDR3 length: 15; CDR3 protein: CASSLEGVGNQPQHF; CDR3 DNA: TGTGCCAGCAGTTTAGAGGGAGTGGGGAATCAGCCCCAGCATTTT
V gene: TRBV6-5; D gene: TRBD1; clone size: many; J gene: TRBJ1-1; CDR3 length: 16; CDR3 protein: CASSYSGQGAYYEAFF; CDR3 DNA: TGTGCCAGCAGTTACTCGGGGCAGGGGGCCTACTATGAAGCTTTCTTT
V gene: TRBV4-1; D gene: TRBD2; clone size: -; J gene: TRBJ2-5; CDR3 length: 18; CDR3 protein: CASSQHGTFTGGLETQYF; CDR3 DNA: TGCGCCAGCAGCCAACACGGGACCTTCACGGGGGGGCTCGAGACCCAGTACTTC
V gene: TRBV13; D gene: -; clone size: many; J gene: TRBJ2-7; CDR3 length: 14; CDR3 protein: CASSEYLDSYEQYF; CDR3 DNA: TGTGCCAGCAGCGAATATCTCGATTCCTACGAGCAGTACTTC
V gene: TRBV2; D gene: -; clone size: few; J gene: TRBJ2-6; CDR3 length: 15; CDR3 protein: CASSELASGANVLTF; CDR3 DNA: TGTGCCAGCAGTGAACTGGCCTCTGGGGCCAACGTCCTGACTTTC
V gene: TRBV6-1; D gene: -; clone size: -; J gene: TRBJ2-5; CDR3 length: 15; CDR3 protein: CASSELRDPGETQYF; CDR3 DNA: TGTGCCAGCAGTGAACTCCGGGATCCGGGGGAGACCCAGTACTTC
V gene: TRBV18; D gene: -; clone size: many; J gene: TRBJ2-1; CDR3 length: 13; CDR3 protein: CASSPPMGNEQFF; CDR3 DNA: TGTGCCAGCTCACCACCTATGGGCAATGAGCAGTTCTTC